The sequence of this TCR beta chain was determined in a study of blood T cells in healthy people across ages. Primers used in a second PCR of roughly 7 to 12 cycles were a sample-barcoded 5' primer and a J-beta primer mix. TCRdb reprocessed the 5' RACE reads with MiXCR, giving one entry per CDR3 protein. The table records 800,000 to 900,000 distinct CDR3 sequences, around 62% of them present only once. The germline V and J ends were trimmed by 6 bases and 2 bases, with 19 bases remaining between them. Germline CDR1 DFQATT, CDR2 SNEGSKA (reference sequence). CDR3 length: 15 amino acids. This clonotype was seen more than once but under ten times.

The genes are TRBV20-1 and TRBJ1-2; D might be TRBD1 (5 bases). Sequences were obtained from blood. This TCR was sampled from a man aged 25 to 45 in good health. Here the CDR3 DNA reads TGCAGTGCCCCGCGATGGACGGAGGGGAACTATGGCTACACCTTC. The encoded protein is CSAPRWTEGNYGYTF.